The 20 T cell receptor beta chains presented below share a single source sample, sequenced in a study of T cell responses to AZD1222 COVID-19 vaccine. Sequencing used immunoSEQ multiplex PCR; TCRdb keeps in-frame clones, though not all of them. The top ten hold about 3.7% of the sample, which has approximately 100,000 clones, less than 90% seen once. This sample comprised peripheral blood, obtained on day 0 of AZD1222 vaccination. The receptors here all came from an adult in good health.

The chain joins TRBV9 to TRBJ2-7; TRBD1 matches 9 bases. This CDR3 contains 16 residues. V lost 0 bases, J lost 6 bases, and 10 bases stayed unmatched. Germline V lookup: CDR1 SGDLS, CDR2 YYNGEE. CDR3 in amino acids: CASSVEPGQGVGEQYF. CDR3 in DNA: TGTGCCAGCAGCGTAGAGCCGGGACAGGGAGTGGGCGAGCAGTACTTC. Based on the CDR3 plus reference TRBV9 and TRBJ2-7, the full variable domain is DSGVTQTPKHLITATGQRVTLRCSPRSGDLSVYWYQQSLDQGLQFLIQYYNGEERAKGNILERFSAQQFPDLHSELNLSSLELGDSALYFCASSVEPGQGVGEQYFGPGTRLTVT.

J is TRBJ1-2 and V is TRBV19; the match to TRBD1 covers 10 bases. Germline CDR1 LNHDA, CDR2 SQIVND (reference sequence). V gave up 6 bases and J gave up 7 bases; unmatched junction bases: 11. This CDR3 is built from 15 residues. CDR3: CASSLQVGTGVGYTF. In nucleotides, the CDR3 is TGTGCCAGTAGCCTACAAGTGGGGACAGGGGTTGGCTACACCTTC.

V and J are TRBV19 and TRBJ2-1, with a weak D call TRBD2 (6 bases). The CDR3 contains 11 residues. Trimming stripped 3 bases from V and 10 bases from J, with 7 bases between. The germline V gene has CDR1 LNHDA and CDR2 SQIVND (reference sequence). The CDR3, as DNA: TGTGCCAGTAGTATGGGAGGAGAGCAGTTCTTC. Protein: CASSMGGEQFF.

The chain combines TRBV2 with TRBJ1-1; D perhaps matches TRBD1 (5 bases). The CDR3 is 17 amino acids. Trimming took off 7 bases at V and 5 bases at J, with 26 bases between the two ends. CDR1 SNHLY and CDR2 FYNNEI come from the germline V gene. CDR3 sequence (DNA): TGTGCCAGCAACACTCCGAAGGACGGCAGGGTAGGGACTGAAGCTTTCTTT. This sequence encodes CASNTPKDGRVGTEAFF.

The rearrangement uses TRBV14 and TRBJ1-4, with 10 bases aligning to TRBD1. Per the germline V gene, CDR1 is SGHDN and CDR2 is FVKESK. V shed 4 bases, J shed 4 bases, and the junction held 3 bases outside the gene matches. This CDR3 has 15 amino acids. CDR3 sequence: CASSLRDRGNEKLFF. The CDR3, as DNA: TGTGCCAGCAGCCTAAGGGACAGGGGTAATGAAAAACTGTTTTTT.

V usage is TRBV7-2 and J usage is TRBJ2-5, with a weak D call TRBD2 (5 bases). V lost 1 base and J lost 3, with 6 bases in between. The CDR3 sequence is 13 residues long. From germline, CDR1 is SGHTA and CDR2 FQGNSA. CDR3 nucleotide sequence: TGTGCCAGCAGCTTAGAACTAGAAGAGACCCAGTACTTC. Residues: CASSLELEETQYF.

The V and J genes are TRBV27 and TRBJ2-1; 9 bases align to TRBD2. V lost 2 bases, J lost 4 bases, and 6 bases stayed unmatched. The CDR3 is made up of 16 amino acids. Germline CDR1 is MNHEY and CDR2 is SMNVEV (reference sequence). DNA of the CDR3: TGTGCCAGCAGTTTAGCGGGGGGGTTTAATTACAATGAGCAGTTCTTC. Protein product: CASSLAGGFNYNEQFF.

The chain couples TRBV30 to TRBJ1-3; D might be TRBD1 (5 bases). Trimming stripped 2 bases from V and 8 bases from J, with 10 bases between. The CDR3 loop spans 12 amino acids. Germline loops: CDR1 GTSNPN, CDR2 SVGIG (reference sequence). The CDR3 nucleotides read TGTGCCTGGAGTTCTGGAGGGGACACCATATATTTT. Its protein is CAWSSGGDTIYF.

This clone was observed once. This chain connects TRBV6-4 to TRBJ2-7; the D gene is possibly TRBD1 (5 bases). In germline, CDR1 is MRHNA, CDR2 SNTAGT. The CDR3 contains 13 residues. The V and J ends lost 0 bases and 6 bases respectively, with 9 bases between them. CDR3 in DNA: TGTGCCAGCAGTGACTCGAGTCAGGGCGAGCAGTACTTC. Protein: CASSDSSQGEQYF.

The V gene is TRBV4-1, the J gene TRBJ2-7; 7 positions agree with TRBD1. Germline V gene data show CDR1 as MGHRA and CDR2 as YSYEKL. CDR3 size: 16 residues. After removal of 6 bases from V and 5 bases from J, the junction contained 16 bases not matched to a gene. CDR3: CASRATVGGHNDEQYF. The CDR3 DNA reads as TGCGCCAGCAGGGCTACGGTAGGGGGCCATAACGACGAGCAGTACTTC.

The chain uses TRBV9 and TRBJ2-2; D possibly corresponds to TRBD2 (5 bases). Germline CDR1 reads SGDLS; CDR2 reads YYNGEE. CDR3 length equals 17 residues. V lost 5 bases to trimming and J lost 0 bases, with 17 bases between them. The CDR3 sequence is CASSRLHDIPNTGELFF. CDR3 sequence (DNA): TGTGCCAGCAGTAGACTACATGACATACCGAACACCGGGGAGCTGTTTTTT. Full variable domain (outside the CDR3, taken from reference TRBV9 and TRBJ2-2): DSGVTQTPKHLITATGQRVTLRCSPRSGDLSVYWYQQSLDQGLQFLIQYYNGEERAKGNILERFSAQQFPDLHSELNLSSLELGDSALYFCASSRLHDIPNTGELFFGEGSRLTVL.

The rearrangement joins TRBV18 to TRBJ1-1; D is unresolved. Germline V CDR1 and CDR2: KGHSH, LQKENI. Trimming took 4 bases from V and 2 from J, leaving 5 bases between them. The CDR3 has 12 amino acids. Written as DNA, the CDR3 is TGTGCCAGCTCACGCCCAAACACTGAAGCTTTCTTT. It is translated as CASSRPNTEAFF.

This rearrangement joins TRBV5-6 to TRBJ2-1; D ambiguous. Germline CDR1 and CDR2: SGHDT and YYEEEE. V was clipped by 1 base and J by 5 bases, with 1 base between them. The CDR3 length is 11 residues. This CDR3 reads CASSLNNEQFF. DNA of the CDR3: TGTGCCAGCAGCTTGAACAATGAGCAGTTCTTC. Complete variable domain (other parts from reference TRBV5-6 and TRBJ2-1): DAGVTQSPTHLIKTRGQQVTLRCSPKSGHDTVSWYQQALGQGPQFIFQYYEEEERQRGNFPDRFSGHQFPNYSSELNVNALLLGDSALYLCASSLNNEQFFGPGTRLTVL.

V gene TRBV7-3 combines with J gene TRBJ1-4; D gene uncertain. From germline, CDR1 is SGHTA and CDR2 FQGTGA. Trimming shortened V by 3 bases and J by 4 bases, and 6 bases separated the two germline ends. The CDR3 runs 13 residues. The CDR3 here is CASSFSINEKLFF. DNA of the CDR3: TGTGCCAGCAGCTTTTCCATTAATGAAAAACTGTTTTTT.

This clone was detected only once. The CDR3 loop reads CASSLNTGTAYSNQPQHF. DNA of the CDR3: TGTGCCAGCAGCTTAAATACCGGGACGGCATATAGCAATCAGCCCCAGCATTTT. The chain employs TRBV7-8 and TRBJ1-5; weak D call: TRBD1 (5 bases). Germline loops: CDR1 SGHVS, CDR2 FQNEAQ. The ends were cut back, 2 bases at V and 0 bases at J, with 17 bases in the middle. This CDR3 spans 18 amino acids.

Turning to this clone: This sample also contains other DNA sequences that code for the same CDR3. The CDR3 region is CASSFLAGEETQYF. The CDR3 DNA reads TGCGCCAGCAGCTTCCTAGCGGGGGAAGAGACCCAGTACTTC. The chain carries TRBV5-1 and TRBJ2-5; 10 bases are a match to TRBD2. The CDR3 is made up of 14 amino acids. CDR1 is SGHRS, CDR2 YFSETQ, per germline. Trimming took 2 bases from V and 3 from J; bases not matched to a gene: 1. Looking up the rest from reference TRBV5-1 and TRBJ2-5 gives the full variable domain: KAGVTQTPRYLIKTRGQQVTLSCSPISGHRSVSWYQQTPGQGLQFLFEYFSETQRNKGNFPGRFSGRQFSNSRSEMNVSTLELGDSALYLCASSFLAGEETQYFGPGTRLLVL.

The rearrangement links TRBV13 to TRBJ2-1, with D unresolved. The CDR3 covers 13 residues. With 0 bases removed from V and 8 bases from J, the gap between germline ends came to 8 bases. Per germline, CDR1 PRHDT and CDR2 FYEKMQ (reference sequence). For the CDR3, the DNA is TGTGCCAGCAGCTTAGGCAGGAGCGATGAGCAGTTCTTC. Its translation: CASSLGRSDEQFF.

The chain recombines TRBV28 with TRBJ1-1; TRBD1 aligns across 7 bases. Per germline, CDR1 MDHEN and CDR2 SYDVKM. The CDR3 loop spans 16 amino acids. V lost 5 bases to trimming and J lost 0 bases; unmatched junction nucleotides: 9. CDR3 nucleotides: TGTGCCAGCAGTCGGACAGGTTTTTCTATGAACACTGAAGCTTTCTTT. Residues: CASSRTGFSMNTEAFF.

This chain joins TRBV19 and TRBJ2-5, with TRBD1 matching over 8 bases. V shed 3 bases, J shed 5 bases, and the junction held 5 bases outside the gene matches. The length of the CDR3 is 14 residues. Germline loops: CDR1 LNHDA, CDR2 SQIVND (reference sequence). DNA for the CDR3: TGTGCCAGTAGTATGGCCAGGGGGCAGGAGACCCAGTACTTC. Encoded protein: CASSMARGQETQYF. Filled out from reference TRBV19 and TRBJ2-5, the complete variable domain reads DGGITQSPKYLFRKEGQNVTLSCEQNLNHDAMYWYRQDPGQGLRLIYYSQIVNDFQKGDIAEGYSVSREKKESFPLTVTSAQKNPTAFYLCASSMARGQETQYFGPGTRLLVL.

V is TRBV6-1 and J is TRBJ1-4, with D unclear. The germline V gene encodes CDR1 MNHNS and CDR2 SASEGT. The germline V and J ends were trimmed by 3 bases and 3 bases, with 17 bases remaining between them. The CDR3 is made up of 17 amino acids. CDR3: CASSDLGFNGANEKLFF. CDR3 sequence (DNA): TGTGCCAGCAGTGACCTGGGTTTTAACGGAGCTAATGAAAAACTGTTTTTT.